These 24 T cell receptor beta chains were sequenced from one sample in a study of shared clonotypes between healthy human individuals. The repertoire was sequenced with immunoSEQ multiplex PCR; TCRdb's copy has only in-frame clones and lacks some. This repertoire shows over a million clones, roughly 96% found once; its top ten account for roughly 1.2%. The sequenced sample consisted of naive CD4+ T cells sorted from blood. Subset given: CD45RA+ positively selected. These TCRs come from a man aged 30-40 years in good health.

This clone was counted a few times. The chain carries TRBV15 and TRBJ2-7; D gene unclear. CDR3 length: 15 residues. In germline, CDR1 is LNHNV, CDR2 YYDKDF (reference sequence). V lost 1 base and J 3 bases, leaving 13 bases between the germline ends. The CDR3 sequence: CATSRGGGSVYEQYF. In DNA, the CDR3 is TGTGCCACCAGCAGAGGGGGTGGCTCAGTCTACGAGCAGTACTTC.

The V and J genes are TRBV4-3 and TRBJ2-1, with TRBD2 identical over 8 bases. The length of the CDR3 is 17 residues. Trimming took 1 base from V and 5 from J; bases not matched to a gene: 10. CDR1 is LGHNA, CDR2 YSLEER, per germline. The CDR3 sequence: CASSQARTSRPHNEQFF. The CDR3 DNA sequence: TGCGCCAGCAGCCAAGCCCGGACTAGCCGCCCACACAATGAGCAGTTCTTC.

The V call is TRBV5-4, the J call TRBJ2-1; 9 bases line up with TRBD2. This CDR3 has 17 amino acids. Germline V gene data show CDR1 as SGHNT and CDR2 as YYREEE (reference sequence). Trimming removed 0 bases from V and 8 bases from J; junction bases left unmatched: 12. The CDR3 loop is CASSLAKGGRANHEQFF. For the CDR3, the DNA is TGTGCCAGCAGCTTGGCCAAGGGCGGGAGGGCCAACCATGAGCAGTTCTTC.

The genes are TRBV25-1 and TRBJ2-7; D ambiguous. The CDR3 covers 13 residues. Trimming removed 4 bases at V and 0 bases at J, with 7 bases between. Per the germline V gene, CDR1 is MGHDK and CDR2 is SYGVNS. Written as DNA, the CDR3 is TGTGCCAGCAGTGTGCCCTTCTCCTACGAGCAGTACTTC. This encodes CASSVPFSYEQYF.

The genes are TRBV9 and TRBJ2-1; the D call may be TRBD1 or TRBD2 (5 bases each). Germline V gene lookup returns CDR1 SGDLS and CDR2 YYNGEE. The CDR3 runs 13 residues. The CDR3 DNA follows: TGTGGTTCCTCAGGGTCGGGGTACGGTGAGCAGTTCTTC. Translated, it gives CGSSGSGYGEQFF.

The chain links TRBV5-4 to TRBJ2-1; 7 positions agree with TRBD2. From germline, CDR1 is SGHNT and CDR2 YYREEE (reference sequence). V was pared by 4 bases and J by 8 bases, with 3 bases of the junction left unmatched. The CDR3 spans 12 residues. CDR3 DNA: TGTGCCAGCAGCCGAGGGAGGGATGAGCAGTTCTTC. This translates into CASSRGRDEQFF.

The rearrangement uses TRBV7-3 and TRBJ2-7, with 9 nucleotides matching TRBD2. The CDR3 has 15 amino acids. Trimming removed 5 bases from V and 2 bases from J; junction bases left unmatched: 7. Germline lookup yields CDR1 SGHTA and CDR2 FQGTGA. CDR3 amino acids: CASSRAGGGTYEQYF. CDR3 in DNA: TGTGCCAGCAGCCGGGCGGGAGGGGGCACCTACGAGCAGTACTTC.

This sequence joins TRBV14 and TRBJ2-7; TRBD1 matches at 9 bases. V lost 2 bases to trimming and J lost 6 bases; unmatched junction nucleotides: 8. CDR1 and CDR2 from the germline V gene are SGHDN and FVKESK. This CDR3 is built from 15 residues. CDR3 nucleotide sequence: TGTGCCAGCAGCCAATCTGGACAGGGGATTCGCGAGCAGTACTTC. This encodes CASSQSGQGIREQYF. Supplemented by reference TRBV14 and TRBJ2-7, the full variable domain reads EAGVTQFPSHSVIEKGQTVTLRCDPISGHDNLYWYRRVMGKEIKFLLHFVKESKQDESGMPNNRFLAERTGGTYSTLKVQPAELEDSGVYFCASSQSGQGIREQYFGPGTRLTVT.

This chain links TRBV4-3 with TRBJ2-3; 9 positions agree with TRBD2. Germline V lookup: CDR1 LGHNA, CDR2 YSLEER. Losses at the gene ends were 8 bases for V and 6 bases for J; bases not matched to a gene: 9. The length of the CDR3 is 14 residues. The CDR3 DNA is TGCGCCAGCGCCCGTAGCGGGGGTGGTGATACGCAGTATTTT. Its translation is CASARSGGGDTQYF.

The V and J genes are TRBV28 and TRBJ2-3, with 11 bases that match TRBD2. With 3 bases clipped from V and 5 bases from J, the junction kept 7 bases outside the gene matches. The CDR3 totals 16 residues. Germline lookup yields CDR1 MDHEN and CDR2 SYDVKM. The CDR3 coding sequence is TGTGCCAGCAGTTTCTCCCTAGCGGGAGGTGGAGATACGCAGTATTTT. It codes for CASSFSLAGGGDTQYF.

The chain recombines TRBV4-1 with TRBJ2-1, with 16 bases fitting TRBD2. Trimming took 4 bases from V and 9 from J; bases not matched to a gene: 24. CDR1 is MGHRA, CDR2 YSYEKL, per germline. CDR3 size: 22 residues. CDR3 nucleotide sequence: TGCGCCAGCAGCCTTCTCTTCCAACGGGGACTAGCGGGAGGGCCGAAATCGGGTGAGCAGTTCTTC. Amino acid sequence: CASSLLFQRGLAGGPKSGEQFF.

The chain joins TRBV28 to TRBJ2-7, with D unresolved. The CDR3 is 14 amino acids. V was clipped by 7 bases and J by 6 bases, with 19 bases between them. Per the germline V gene, CDR1 is MDHEN and CDR2 is SYDVKM. CDR3 DNA: TGTGCCAGCACCCAATTGGACGTCCCTACCGAGCAGTACTTC. Translation gives CASTQLDVPTEQYF.

The CDR3 is CASSFAPNSYEQYF. DNA of the CDR3: TGTGCCAGCAGCTTTGCCCCCAACAGCTACGAGCAGTACTTC. This chain uses TRBV11-2 with TRBJ2-7; D is undetermined. This CDR3 is built from 14 residues. Germline CDR1 and CDR2: SGHAT and FQNNGV. V lost 3 bases and J lost 3, with 12 bases in between.

This chain uses TRBV7-9 with TRBJ2-5; 9 bases are shared with TRBD2. V lost 4 bases and J lost 5; bases outside the gene matches: 5. Germline loops: CDR1 SEHNR, CDR2 FQNEAQ (reference sequence). The CDR3 totals 14 residues. The CDR3 is CASSSGTSYETQYF. The DNA of the CDR3 is TGTGCCAGCAGCTCTGGGACTAGCTACGAGACCCAGTACTTC.

This sequence joins TRBV7-8 and TRBJ1-1, with a possible D match to TRBD1 (5 bases). The V end lost 5 bases, the J end lost 3 bases, and 19 bases lay between the germline ends. The CDR3 sequence is 16 residues long. Germline lookup yields CDR1 SGHVS and CDR2 FQNEAQ. Here the CDR3 reads CASSLPPRVVDTEAFF. The DNA for the CDR3 is TGTGCCAGCAGCCTCCCACCCAGGGTTGTGGACACTGAAGCTTTCTTT.

The J gene is TRBJ1-1, the V gene TRBV7-3; 7 positions match TRBD1. Germline lookup yields CDR1 SGHTA and CDR2 FQGTGA. V lost 5 bases, J lost 6 bases, and 6 bases stayed unmatched. This CDR3 is built from 13 residues. This chain's CDR3 is CASSRDSDSEAFF. CDR3 nucleotides: TGTGCCAGCAGCAGGGACAGTGACTCTGAAGCTTTCTTT.

The chain links TRBV5-4 to TRBJ2-4; D ambiguous. The V end was cut by 1 base, the J end by 1 base, with 9 bases between. Per the germline V gene, CDR1 is SGHNT and CDR2 is YYREEE (reference sequence). The CDR3 loop spans 15 amino acids. CDR3 protein: CASSLILGAKNIQYF. CDR3 in DNA: TGTGCCAGCAGCTTGATTCTGGGGGCCAAAAACATTCAGTACTTC.

The rearrangement links TRBV18 to TRBJ2-7, with 9 positions matching TRBD2. The CDR3 is 14 residues long. Germline V gene sequence: CDR1 KGHSH, CDR2 LQKENI. V lost 8 bases to trimming and J lost 1 base; unmatched junction nucleotides: 6. This CDR3 is CASGKAGGSYEQYF. For the CDR3, the DNA is TGTGCCAGCGGAAAAGCGGGAGGTTCCTACGAGCAGTACTTC.

The chain combines TRBV28 with TRBJ2-2; weak D call: TRBD1 (6 bases). V lost 8 bases to trimming and J lost 2 bases, with 12 bases between them. Germline assignment: CDR1 MDHEN and CDR2 SYDVKM. The CDR3 is made up of 14 amino acids. The CDR3: CASHGTTNTGELFF. The CDR3 DNA follows: TGTGCCAGCCATGGGACAACAAACACCGGGGAGCTGTTTTTT.

The chain is built from TRBV5-6 and TRBJ1-1; a weak D match, TRBD1 (5 bases). The CDR3 spans 15 residues. Germline CDR1 SGHDT, CDR2 YYEEEE. Trimming took off 2 bases at V and 7 bases at J, with 18 bases between the two ends. The CDR3: CASSFRDYYPREAFF. The CDR3 DNA reads as TGTGCCAGCAGCTTCAGGGACTACTACCCCCGTGAAGCTTTCTTT.

The V and J genes are TRBV15 and TRBJ2-5; weak D call: TRBD2 (5 bases). The CDR3 length is 17 residues. V was shortened by 0 bases and J by 9 bases, with 23 bases between the two germline ends. CDR1 is LNHNV, CDR2 YYDKDF, per germline (reference sequence). CDR3 sequence reads: CATSREGIGIPGVPQYF. CDR3 sequence (DNA): TGTGCCACCAGCAGAGAGGGGATCGGGATCCCCGGAGTCCCCCAGTACTTC.

This clone was counted once. The chain links TRBV5-8 to TRBJ2-7; no clear D. Germline V gene sequence: CDR1 SGHTS, CDR2 YDEGEE. Trimming shortened V by 0 bases and J by 4 bases, and 8 bases separated the two germline ends. This CDR3 region has 13 residues. CDR3 sequence (DNA): TGTGCCAGCAGCTTGGGACACTTATACGAGCAGTACTTC. This translates into CASSLGHLYEQYF. Full variable domain (missing parts from reference TRBV5-8 and TRBJ2-7): EAGVTQSPTHLIKTRGQQATLRCSPISGHTSVYWYQQALGLGLQFLLWYDEGEERNRGNFPPRFSGRQFPNYSSELNVNALELEDSALYLCASSLGHLYEQYFGPGTRLTVT.

The genes are TRBV7-9 and TRBJ2-7, with D possibly TRBD1 on 6 matching bases. The CDR3 has 13 amino acids. Germline loops: CDR1 SEHNR, CDR2 FQNEAQ (reference sequence). V dropped 3 bases and J dropped 3 bases, with 9 bases sitting between them. The CDR3 sequence is CASSFGRGYEQYF. The CDR3 region has the DNA TGTGCCAGCAGCTTCGGCAGGGGCTACGAGCAGTACTTC.

In nucleotides, the CDR3 is TGCGCCAGCAGCCCAGACAGGGGGTCTGGCGAAAAACTGTTTTTT. Protein: CASSPDRGSGEKLFF. This chain links TRBV5-1 with TRBJ1-4, with 9 bases lining up with TRBD1. Looked up from germline, CDR1 is SGHRS and CDR2 is YFSETQ. The junction had 9 bases not matched to a gene; V was cut back by 4 bases and J by 8 bases. The CDR3 extends over 15 amino acids.